Sequencing of this TCR beta chain was carried out in a study of cytomegalovirus exposure and HLA in healthy donors. General observations from the study: On later analysis, the bulk of CMV-associated TCR beta chains appeared to be HLA-restricted. Later analysis suggested links between common viral pathogens and several top significant clusters.

Comment on this clone: The antigen is not known.

Primers for the PCR totalled 60 Vbeta and 13 Jbeta. Clones were sequenced by immunoSEQ multiplex PCR, and TCRdb holds only the in-frame ones, with some missing. This sample has about 97,000 clones; roughly four fifths occur once, and the top ten carry about 4.8%. V was trimmed by 4 bases and J by 0 bases, leaving 14 bases between them. The germline V gene encodes CDR1 SGHNT and CDR2 YYREEE (reference sequence). This CDR3 contains 16 residues. The V call is TRBV5-4, the J call TRBJ2-1; D gene unclear. Sequencing input: PBMCs. This clonotype was sampled from a man between 35 and 55 years old in good health and CMV-seropositive. The CDR3 coding sequence is TGTGCCAGCAGCCCCCCCCGCCTCGGCTCCTACAATGAGCAGTTCTTC. Amino acid sequence: CASSPPRLGSYNEQFF.